What follows are 3 T cell receptor beta chains derived from one specimen sequenced in a study of OX40 agonist ivuxolimab in advanced cancers. Sequencing was performed with immunoSEQ multiplex PCR; in TCRdb, only in-frame clones are kept and a portion is missing. The sample yields 71,000 or so clones, 70% to 90% seen once. The sequenced sample was CD4+ or CD8+ T cells sorted from blood, obtained in a trial of the OX40 agonist ivuxolimab. The receptors were gathered from an adult with an advanced solid tumor such as melanoma, head and neck, liver or kidney cancer.

This chain uses TRBV6-1 with TRBJ1-2, with 9 bases fitting TRBD1. With 6 bases clipped from V and 6 bases from J, the junction kept 11 bases outside the gene matches. The CDR3 spans 15 residues. CDR1 and CDR2 from the germline V gene are MNHNS and SASEGT. CDR3 DNA sequence: TGTGCCAGCAGGGGTCCCGGGACAGGGTGGGATGGCTACACCTTC. Its translation is CASRGPGTGWDGYTF.

The rearrangement joins TRBV5-1 to TRBJ2-7; 9 positions match TRBD1. The CDR3 covers 14 residues. Trimming removed 4 bases from V and 3 bases from J; junction bases left unmatched: 5. Germline CDR1 is SGHRS and CDR2 is YFSETQ. CDR3 protein: CASSTQGAGYEQYF. CDR3 in DNA: TGCGCCAGCAGCACACAGGGGGCGGGCTACGAGCAGTACTTC.

The sample holds a few counts of this clone. This CDR3 is also generated by other DNA sequences in the sample. This sequence joins TRBV7-2 and TRBJ1-4; 7 positions match TRBD1. Germline CDR1 and CDR2: SGHTA and FQGNSA. V dropped 1 base and J dropped 10; count of bases not matched to a gene: 9. The CDR3 totals 15 residues. For the CDR3, the DNA is TGTGCCAGCAGCTTAGGTGAAGCGAGACAGGGAAAACTGTTTTTT. Protein sequence: CASSLGEARQGKLFF.